A selection of T cell receptor beta chains follows, all from one sample in a study of high-grade serous ovarian cancer treatment subgroups. Only in-frame clones appear in the TCRdb table, and some are missing; sequencing was by immunoSEQ multiplex PCR. This sample yields 2,800 or so clones, of which approximately 80% are seen a single time; approximately 8.5% belongs to the top ten. Sequencing was done on a sample of tumor tissue. The receptors stem from a human donor with high-grade serous ovarian cancer. Both conserved end residues are trimmed from each CDR3. The order of the fields is J gene, V gene, CDR3 protein.

j_gene: TRBJ2-1
v_gene: TRBV11-3
CDR3aa: ASSLAGQNNEQF

j_gene: TRBJ2-5
v_gene: TRBV5-5
CDR3aa: ASSPFPQETQY

j_gene: TRBJ2-7
v_gene: TRBV19
CDR3aa: ASSTGQGTFNEQY

j_gene: TRBJ2-3
v_gene: TRBV6-1
CDR3aa: ATAGVGGTDTQY

j_gene: TRBJ2-3
v_gene: TRBV5-5
CDR3aa: ASSFLASADTQY

j_gene: TRBJ2-3
v_gene: TRBV7-3
CDR3aa: ASSLGHSTDTQY

j_gene: TRBJ2-7
v_gene: TRBV28
CDR3aa: ASSPATSGSSYEQY

j_gene: TRBJ2-2
v_gene: TRBV5-1
CDR3aa: ASRKMLPKNTGELF

j_gene: TRBJ2-3
v_gene: TRBV5-4
CDR3aa: ASSLEVRETDTQY

j_gene: TRBJ1-1
v_gene: TRBV2
CDR3aa: ASSERAGSTEAF

j_gene: TRBJ2-2
v_gene: TRBV6-5
CDR3aa: ASSYRSLAGELF

j_gene: TRBJ2-2
v_gene: TRBV10-3
CDR3aa: AIRARDTYTGELF

j_gene: TRBJ2-5
v_gene: TRBV28
CDR3aa: ASSSDSSSGRETQY

j_gene: TRBJ2-1
v_gene: TRBV6-1
CDR3aa: ASSDGLAVPGYNEQF

j_gene: TRBJ1-5
v_gene: TRBV30
CDR3aa: AWRRSDRDNQPQH

j_gene: TRBJ1-5
v_gene: TRBV6-6
CDR3aa: ASSYGGSQPQH

j_gene: TRBJ2-3
v_gene: TRBV10-1
CDR3aa: ASSDLADTQY

j_gene: TRBJ2-3
v_gene: TRBV7-8
CDR3aa: ASSARGGAIADTQY

j_gene: TRBJ2-7
v_gene: TRBV6-1
CDR3aa: ASRRDASYEQY

j_gene: TRBJ2-1
v_gene: TRBV19
CDR3aa: AFRDWGV

j_gene: TRBJ2-6
v_gene: TRBV4-1
CDR3aa: ASSPGAAGANVLT

j_gene: TRBJ2-6
v_gene: TRBV7-9
CDR3aa: ASSSGLGANVLT

j_gene: TRBJ2-2
v_gene: TRBV5-1
CDR3aa: ASSPQTGANTGELF

j_gene: TRBJ2-5
v_gene: TRBV14
CDR3aa: ASSQGFLAGGQTQY

j_gene: TRBJ1-2
v_gene: TRBV6-5
CDR3aa: ASTQTPSGYGYT

j_gene: TRBJ2-2
v_gene: TRBV11-1
CDR3aa: ASSLRAGAGTGELF

j_gene: TRBJ2-3
v_gene: TRBV27
CDR3aa: ASSFNGRLGTDTQY

j_gene: TRBJ2-1
v_gene: TRBV11-2
CDR3aa: ASSRGEGYEQF

j_gene: TRBJ2-2
v_gene: TRBV28
CDR3aa: ASSPRTGGKAGELF

j_gene: TRBJ2-7
v_gene: TRBV28
CDR3aa: ASSRPPSDEQY

j_gene: TRBJ2-7
v_gene: TRBV11-2
CDR3aa: ASSSIRRTSYEQY

j_gene: TRBJ2-2
v_gene: TRBV9
CDR3aa: ASSVDRNTGELF

j_gene: TRBJ2-1
v_gene: TRBV2
CDR3aa: ASRFTYNEQF

j_gene: TRBJ2-7
v_gene: TRBV2
CDR3aa: ASSRTGQGEQY

j_gene: TRBJ1-4
v_gene: TRBV27
CDR3aa: ASSTRTGRDPKLF

j_gene: TRBJ2-2
v_gene: TRBV2
CDR3aa: ASTRQGSTGELF

j_gene: TRBJ1-5
v_gene: TRBV19
CDR3aa: ASRAAGQQPQH

j_gene: TRBJ1-1
v_gene: TRBV5-6
CDR3aa: ASSLVDRPNTEAF

j_gene: TRBJ2-3
v_gene: TRBV5-4
CDR3aa: ASSSSDDLTTDTQY

j_gene: TRBJ2-1
v_gene: TRBV12-5
CDR3aa: ASGLGQTPYNEQF

j_gene: TRBJ2-5
v_gene: TRBV29-1
CDR3aa: SAPLGGETQY

j_gene: TRBJ2-1
v_gene: TRBV6-4
CDR3aa: ASSTGTSGYNEQF

j_gene: TRBJ2-5
v_gene: TRBV15
CDR3aa: ATSRVVGPQETQY

j_gene: TRBJ2-3
v_gene: TRBV7-6
CDR3aa: ASSSSSADTQY

j_gene: TRBJ1-2
v_gene: TRBV18
CDR3aa: ASSPTGPPYGYT

j_gene: TRBJ1-1
v_gene: TRBV5-1
CDR3aa: ASRLGNDARGAF

j_gene: TRBJ1-1
v_gene: TRBV11-3
CDR3aa: ASSFLTGTEAF

j_gene: TRBJ2-1
v_gene: TRBV4-2
CDR3aa: ASSRSSGTGDEQF

j_gene: TRBJ1-1
v_gene: TRBV25-1
CDR3aa: ASSGDGMNTEAF

j_gene: TRBJ2-5
v_gene: TRBV20-1
CDR3aa: SAVDHETQY

j_gene: TRBJ2-3
v_gene: TRBV7-6
CDR3aa: ASSLFVAGRPTDTQY